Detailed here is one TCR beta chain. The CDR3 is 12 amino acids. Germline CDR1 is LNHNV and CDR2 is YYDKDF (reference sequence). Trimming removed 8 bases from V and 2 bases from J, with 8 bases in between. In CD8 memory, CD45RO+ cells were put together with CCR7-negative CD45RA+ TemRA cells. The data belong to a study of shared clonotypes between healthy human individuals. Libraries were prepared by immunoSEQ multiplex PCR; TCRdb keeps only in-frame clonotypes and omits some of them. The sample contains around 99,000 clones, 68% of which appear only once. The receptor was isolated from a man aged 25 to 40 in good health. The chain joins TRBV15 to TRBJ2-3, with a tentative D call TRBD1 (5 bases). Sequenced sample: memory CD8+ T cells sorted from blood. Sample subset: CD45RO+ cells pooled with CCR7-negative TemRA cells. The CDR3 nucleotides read TGTGCCACCGAGGACATCACAGATACGCAGTATTTT. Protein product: CATEDITDTQYF.